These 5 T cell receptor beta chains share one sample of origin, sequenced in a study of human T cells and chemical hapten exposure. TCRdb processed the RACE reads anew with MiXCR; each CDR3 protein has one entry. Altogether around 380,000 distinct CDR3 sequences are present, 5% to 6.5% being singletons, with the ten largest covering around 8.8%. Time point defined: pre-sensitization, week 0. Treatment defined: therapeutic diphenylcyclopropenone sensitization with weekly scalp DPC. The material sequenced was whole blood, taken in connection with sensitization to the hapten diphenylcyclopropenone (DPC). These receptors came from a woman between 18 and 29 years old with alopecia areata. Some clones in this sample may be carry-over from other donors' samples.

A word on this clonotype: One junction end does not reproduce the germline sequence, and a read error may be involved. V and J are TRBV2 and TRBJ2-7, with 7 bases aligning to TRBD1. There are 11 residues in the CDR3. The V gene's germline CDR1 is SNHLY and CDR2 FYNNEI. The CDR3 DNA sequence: TGTGCCAGCAGTCAGGACAGGCCCTACGTCTTC. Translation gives CASSQDRPYVF.

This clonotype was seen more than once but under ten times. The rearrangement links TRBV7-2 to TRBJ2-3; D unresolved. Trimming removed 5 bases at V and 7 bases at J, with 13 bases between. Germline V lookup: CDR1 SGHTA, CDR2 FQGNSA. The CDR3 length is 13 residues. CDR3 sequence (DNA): TGTGCCAGCAGCCCTCTCCTGAGGAATACGCAGTATTTT. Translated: CASSPLLRNTQYF.

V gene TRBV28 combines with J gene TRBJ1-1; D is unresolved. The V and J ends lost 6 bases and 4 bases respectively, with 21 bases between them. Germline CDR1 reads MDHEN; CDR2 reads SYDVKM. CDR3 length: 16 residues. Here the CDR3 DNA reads TGTGCCAGCAGAACCCAGGTTGTCACCTTAGGCACTGAAGCTTTCTTT. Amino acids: CASRTQVVTLGTEAFF.

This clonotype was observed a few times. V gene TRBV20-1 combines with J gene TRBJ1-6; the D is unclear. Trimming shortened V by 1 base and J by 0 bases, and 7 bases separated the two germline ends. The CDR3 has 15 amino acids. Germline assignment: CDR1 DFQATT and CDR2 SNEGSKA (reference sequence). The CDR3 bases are TGCAGTGCTAGAGTAGGAGACTCCTATAATTCACCCCTCCACTTT. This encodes CSARVGDSYNSPLHF.

CDR3 in amino acids: CASGQAPHYEQYF. CDR3 coding DNA: TGCGCCAGCGGACAGGCGCCCCACTACGAGCAGTACTTC. The rearrangement joins TRBV10-2 to TRBJ2-7; TRBD1 aligns across 7 bases. Losses at the gene ends were 8 bases for V and 3 bases for J; bases not matched to a gene: 7. There are 13 residues in the CDR3. Per germline, CDR1 WSHSY and CDR2 SAAADI.